The source of this TCR beta chain is a study of control samples from healthy donors and cancer patients. Produced via immunoSEQ multiplex PCR; TCRdb's table is partial and in-frame only. The table records 57,000 or so clones, roughly 89% of them present only once. This clone appeared a few times. The length of the CDR3 is 14 residues. The V gene's germline CDR1 is GTSNPN and CDR2 SVGIG (reference sequence). J was trimmed by 4 bases and V by 3 bases; bases with no gene match: 5. The specimen sequenced was PBMCs. The chain carries TRBV30 and TRBJ1-5, with TRBD1 identical over 8 bases. The clonotype comes from a man between 60 and 75 years old with colorectal cancer. This chain's CDR3 is CAWSTGQGNQPQHF. CDR3 nucleotide sequence: TGTGCCTGGAGCACCGGACAGGGTAATCAGCCCCAGCATTTT.